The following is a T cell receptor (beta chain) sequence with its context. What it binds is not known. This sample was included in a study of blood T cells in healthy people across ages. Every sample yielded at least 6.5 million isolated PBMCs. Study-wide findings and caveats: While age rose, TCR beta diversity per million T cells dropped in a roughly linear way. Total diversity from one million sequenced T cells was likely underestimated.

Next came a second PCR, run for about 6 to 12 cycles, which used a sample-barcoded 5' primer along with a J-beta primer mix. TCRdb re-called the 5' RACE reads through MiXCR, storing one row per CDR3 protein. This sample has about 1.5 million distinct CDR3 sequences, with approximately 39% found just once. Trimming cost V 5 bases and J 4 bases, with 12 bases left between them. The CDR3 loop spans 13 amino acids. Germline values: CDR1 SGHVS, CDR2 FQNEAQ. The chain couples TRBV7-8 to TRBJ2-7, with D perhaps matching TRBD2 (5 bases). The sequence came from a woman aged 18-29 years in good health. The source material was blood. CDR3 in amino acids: CASSLTRRYEQYF. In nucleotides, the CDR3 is TGTGCCAGCAGCCTAACAAGGAGGTACGAGCAGTACTTC.